Listed here are 20 T cell receptor beta chains from one sample, sequenced in a study of tissue T cells after allogeneic stem cell transplantation. The table came from immunoSEQ multiplex PCR; TCRdb's copy has only in-frame clones and leaves some out. This sample has around 6,200 clones, with approximately 50% found just once. The time point is: mouse harvest day 7 after allogeneic transplant. Mouse grafts combined 10^7 T-cell-depleted bone marrow cells with 10^6 splenic CD5+ T cells. Material for sequencing was gut tissue. These receptors were taken from a female BALB/c mouse given C57BL/6 T cells with graft-versus-host disease after an allogeneic hematopoietic cell transplant.

As regards this clone: Genes and germline are mouse. The missing CDR3 end, 1 residue past where the read stops, is filled in from the germline J gene. This chain uses TRBV5 with TRBJ2-4; TRBD2 agrees at 10 bases. The germline V gene has CDR1 LGHNA and CDR2 YNLKQL (reference sequence). The CDR3 has 14 residues. Germline trimming cut 0 bases from V and 7 bases from J; bases unmatched to any gene: 1. CDR3 in amino acids: CASSQDGTGDTLYF. CDR3 DNA, as far as it was read: TGTGCCAGCAGCCAAGACGGGACTGGGGACACCTTGTAC.

This clone was observed a handful of times. Gene and germline names: mouse. The read halts 1 residue ahead of the CDR3 end, with the missing end drawn from the germline J gene. This chain links TRBV26 with TRBJ1-4; TRBD1 matches at 7 bases. The germline V gene encodes CDR1 KGHPV and CDR2 FQNQEV (reference sequence). The V and J ends lost 2 bases and 7 bases, in that order; junction bases with no gene match: 7. CDR3 length: 15 residues. The CDR3 loop reads CASSLGTERSERLFF. CDR3 DNA (partial): TGTGCCAGCAGTCTGGGGACAGAACGGAGCGAAAGATTATTT.

Turning to this clone: Mouse names are used for the genes. Sequencing ends 1 residue short of the CDR3 end; the germline J gene provides the rest. V is TRBV1 and J is TRBJ1-1; 8 bases align to TRBD1. Germline-derived CDR1 and CDR2 are NSQYPW and LRSPGD (reference sequence). V trimming: 3 bases; J trimming: 6 bases; junction bases outside the gene matches: 3. The CDR3 extends over 13 amino acids. The CDR3 loop reads CTCSATGGPEVFF. Incomplete CDR3 DNA: TGCACCTGCAGTGCTACAGGGGGTCCAGAAGTCTTC.

To note about this clone: Genes here carry mouse names. Read coverage stops 1 residue before the CDR3 terminus; the germline J gene supplies the remainder. The chain is built from TRBV16 and TRBJ1-1; D is perhaps TRBD1 (5 bases). The CDR3 covers 13 residues. Trimming took 4 bases from V and 1 from J, leaving 7 bases between them. The germline V gene encodes CDR1 SGHSA and CDR2 FRNQAP. Here the CDR3 reads CASSSRANTEVFF. The sequenced CDR3 bases are TGTGCAAGCAGCTCCAGGGCGAACACAGAAGTCTTC.

Comment on this clone: The gene names given are mouse names. The CDR3 extends 1 residue past the end of the read, so its final part is completed from the germline J gene. V gene TRBV26 combines with J gene TRBJ1-4; 7 bases match TRBD1. V lost 2 bases to trimming and J lost 0 bases; unmatched junction nucleotides: 3. The CDR3 is 16 residues long. The germline CDR1 and CDR2 sequences are KGHPV and FQNQEV (reference sequence). The CDR3 bases that were read are TGTGCCAGCAGTCTGGGGACAGCGATTTCCAACGAAAGATTATTT. It specifies CASSLGTAISNERLF. The CDR3 as a whole reads CASSLGTAISNERLFF.

This clone was detected once. Gene names refer to mouse genes. The CDR3 extends 1 residue past the end of the read, so its final part is completed from the germline J gene. The chain couples TRBV26 to TRBJ2-3, with D unclear. The germline V gene has CDR1 KGHPV and CDR2 FQNQEV (reference sequence). V lost 4 bases and J lost 2, with 7 bases in between. The CDR3 consists of 13 residues. The CDR3 spells CASSRGNAETLYF. The sequenced part of the CDR3 DNA is TGTGCCAGCAGTCGAGGGAATGCAGAAACGCTGTAT.

This clone was picked up a small number of times. Mouse gene names apply. From the germline J gene comes the end of the CDR3, since the read stops 1 residue before it. The chain links TRBV20 to TRBJ2-1; no definite D call. The length of the CDR3 is 14 residues. From germline, CDR1 is GFQATS and CDR2 STVNSAI. V lost 0 bases to trimming and J lost 2 bases, with 8 bases between them. The CDR3 bases that were read are TGTGGTGCTAGGGATCAAAACTACTATGCTGAGCAGTTC. Translated, it gives CGARDQNYYAEQF. The entire CDR3 protein reads CGARDQNYYAEQFF.

Worth noting for this clone: Genes here carry mouse names. The read terminates 1 residue before the CDR3 end, so the remaining end is supplied by the germline J gene. The gene calls are TRBV1 and TRBJ1-1, with D unresolved. CDR3 size: 13 residues. Germline V gene data show CDR1 as NSQYPW and CDR2 as LRSPGD (reference sequence). Trimming pared 1 base from V and 1 base from J, leaving 4 bases between. CDR3 in amino acids: CTCSAGVNTEVFF. The CDR3 bases that were read are TGCACCTGCAGTGCAGGGGTAAACACAGAAGTCTTC.

In this sample, this clone turned up a few times. Genes here carry mouse names. The CDR3 end is not reached by the read, which stops 1 residue before it; the germline J gene fills it in. The rearrangement links TRBV2 to TRBJ2-5, with D hard to call. The length of the CDR3 is 13 residues. The V gene lost 1 base and the J gene lost 6 bases, with 8 bases spanning the gap. The germline gives CDR1 LGHNA, CDR2 YSYQKL. Partial CDR3 DNA: TGTGCCAGCAGCCAAGCGGGATGGGACACCCAGTAC. Its protein is CASSQAGWDTQY. The whole CDR3 sequence is CASSQAGWDTQYF. The full variable domain, its missing parts supplied by reference TRBV2 and TRBJ2-5, is DPKIIQKPKYLVAVTGSEKILICEQYLGHNAMYWYRQSAKKPLEFMFSYSYQKLMDNQTASSRFQPQSSKKNHLDLQITALKPDDSATYFCASSQAGWDTQYFGPGTRLLVL.

Notes on this clone: Any gene name here is a mouse gene name. The read comes to an end 1 residue before the CDR3 does, leaving the germline J gene to fill in the end. The V call is TRBV3, the J call TRBJ1-4, with TRBD1 matching 11 bases. With V trimmed by 5 bases and J by 5 bases, 1 base remained unmatched. The CDR3 covers 14 residues. The V gene's germline CDR1 is SNHLY and CDR2 FYNGKV (reference sequence). The part of the CDR3 DNA that was read is TGTGCCAGCAGCCGGGACAGGGGGAACGAAAGATTATTT. It specifies CASSRDRGNERLF. The entire CDR3 is CASSRDRGNERLFF.

As to this clone: Mouse gene names apply. Incomplete CDR3 DNA: TGTGCCAGCAGTTGGGACAATTCTGGAAATACGCTCTAT. Its protein product is CASSWDNSGNTLY. The CDR3 in its entirety is CASSWDNSGNTLYF. The V gene is TRBV14, the J gene TRBJ1-3; a possible D gene is TRBD1 (6 bases). Sequencing ends 1 residue short of the CDR3 end; the germline J gene provides the rest. Between the trimmed V and J ends, which lost 3 bases and 0 bases, there was a span of 7 bases. CDR1 and CDR2 (germline): SGHDT, FRDEAV. This CDR3 is 14 amino acids long.

With regard to this clone: Germline and genes: mouse. The read falls 1 residue short of the CDR3 end, and the missing part is taken from the germline J gene. Other DNA sequences from this sample encode an identical CDR3 as well. The chain recombines TRBV26 with TRBJ2-7, with D unresolved. From germline, CDR1 is KGHPV and CDR2 FQNQEV (reference sequence). This CDR3 has 12 amino acids. V was pared by 6 bases and J by 0 bases, with 6 bases between. CDR3 bases read: TGTGCCAGCAGCCTTCGCTCCTATGAACAGTAC. This gives the protein CASSLRSYEQY. The whole CDR3 is CASSLRSYEQYF.

Concerning this clone: Gene names and germline refer to mouse. Sequencing ends 1 residue short of the CDR3 end; the germline J gene provides the rest. The chain links TRBV15 to TRBJ2-7; D remains ambiguous. This CDR3 has 12 residues. V shed 5 bases and J shed 0 bases, with 5 bases lying between them. Germline CDR1 is SGHND and CDR2 is FRSKSL. The sequenced part of the CDR3 DNA is TGTGCCAGCAGTCGGAGCTCCTATGAACAGTAC. This gives the protein CASSRSSYEQY. The complete CDR3 protein is CASSRSSYEQYF.

This clone has a single count. The gene symbols are mouse symbols. Sequencing ends 1 residue short of the CDR3 end; the germline J gene provides the rest. The chain couples TRBV16 to TRBJ2-5, with 7 nucleotides matching TRBD2. Unmatched junction bases numbered 1, after V lost 1 base and J lost 6 bases. CDR1 SGHSA and CDR2 FRNQAP come from the germline V gene. This CDR3 has 13 amino acids. The CDR3 spells CASSLGGGDTQYF. The DNA read from the CDR3 is TGTGCAAGCAGCTTAGGGGGGGGTGACACCCAGTAC.

By sample share, this clone is medium-sized. The gene names here belong to mouse. The DNA ends 1 residue before the CDR3 does, and the rest of the CDR3 is filled in from the germline J gene. The V call is TRBV13-3, the J call TRBJ2-3; D unresolved. Germline V gene sequence: CDR1 NNHDY, CDR2 SYVADS. Trimming pared 0 bases from V and 5 bases from J, leaving 1 base between. This CDR3 is built from 11 residues. CDR3 in amino acids: CASSDVETLYF. The sequenced CDR3 bases are TGTGCCAGCAGTGATGTAGAAACGCTGTAT.

Only one count was recorded for this clone. Any gene name here is a mouse gene name. The read finishes 1 residue shy of the CDR3 end, and the germline J gene is used to complete it. This sequence joins TRBV26 and TRBJ2-3; 7 nucleotides line up with TRBD1. The ends lost 3 bases at V and 3 bases at J; junction bases unmatched: 3. Germline-derived CDR1 and CDR2 are KGHPV and FQNQEV (reference sequence). The CDR3 runs to 14 residues. CDR3 DNA (partial): TGTGCCAGCAGTCTCGGGACAGTGGCAGAAACGCTGTAT. Translating gives CASSLGTVAETLY. The full CDR3 protein is CASSLGTVAETLYF.

Comment on this clone: Here the gene names and germline are mouse. The CDR3 extends 1 residue past the end of the read, so its final part is completed from the germline J gene. The genes are TRBV31 and TRBJ2-3; 8 bases are shared with TRBD1. J gave up 1 base and V 3 bases, and 6 bases lay outside the gene matches. This CDR3 region has 15 residues. Germline V gene data show CDR1 as GKSSPN and CDR2 as SITVG. Incomplete CDR3 DNA: TGTGCCTGGAGCCTCGACAGGGGTGGTGCAGAAACGCTGTAT. The encoded protein is CAWSLDRGGAETLY. The entire CDR3 sequence reads CAWSLDRGGAETLYF.

With regard to this clone: Any gene name here is a mouse gene name. The read ends 1 residue early relative to the CDR3; the germline J gene fills the gap. This chain uses TRBV26 with TRBJ1-6; D gene ambiguous. TRBJ1-6 is an ORF for which the function is uncertain. The CDR3 is 13 residues long. Deletions cut 4 bases from V and 8 bases from J, with 9 bases between. CDR1 is KGHPV and CDR2 is FQNQEV in the germline V gene (reference sequence). CDR3 sequence reads: CASSPGWDSPLYF. The part of the CDR3 DNA that was read is TGTGCCAGCAGTCCGGGATGGGATTCGCCCCTCTAC.

Details on this clone: The listed genes are named as in mouse. CDR3 bases read: TGTGCCAGCAGCCGGGACTGGGGGGGCGACCCCTTGTAC. Residues: CASSRDWGGDPLY. The CDR3 reads in full as CASSRDWGGDPLYF. This chain uses TRBV4 with TRBJ2-4; the match to TRBD2 covers 14 bases. The observed sequence ends 1 residue before the CDR3 terminus, with the missing tail filled in from the germline J gene. With 5 bases clipped from V and 10 bases from J, the junction kept 5 bases outside the gene matches. CDR1 is LGHDT, CDR2 YNNKQL, per germline (reference sequence). The length of the CDR3 is 14 residues.

Comment on this clone: Genes and germline are mouse. The CDR3 goes on 1 residue after the read ends, and that part is filled in from the germline J gene. The chain joins TRBV3 to TRBJ2-7; no clear D. From germline, CDR1 is SNHLY and CDR2 FYNGKV (reference sequence). The germline V and J ends were trimmed by 2 bases and 1 base, with 0 bases remaining between them. This CDR3 spans 11 amino acids. The CDR3 reads CASSLSYEQYF. The DNA read from the CDR3 is TGTGCCAGCAGCTTATCCTATGAACAGTAC.